The entry below describes one T cell receptor beta chain. Its antigen is as yet unknown. The presence of a unique molecular identifier marked each TCR cDNA molecule. In TCRdb, the 5' RACE reads were re-called with MiXCR into one record per CDR3 protein. In the table there are about 120,000 distinct CDR3 sequences, 12% of which are singletons. The time point here: blood at routine non-recurrence follow-up after resection. Material for sequencing was whole RNA from tumor, nontumor lung or frozen PBMC, left unsorted. The record originates from a study of spatial heterogeneity in lung cancer. Background on the study: Available follow-up PBMC samples, collected a median of roughly two years post-resection, were sequenced. Findings and limits, study-wide: At tumor resection, ubiquitous expanded TCRs were detected in blood more often than later.

This clonotype was obtained from a male donor with early-stage non-small cell lung cancer. The sequencing here drew on PBMCs, taken at follow-up.

The CDR3 nucleotides are TGTGCCAGCTCAAGCACAGGGGAGGTCTCTGGAAACACCATATATTTT. Protein: CASSSTGEVSGNTIYF. V and J are TRBV18 and TRBJ1-3; 7 nucleotides agree with TRBD1. The CDR3 has 16 residues. Trimming removed 5 bases from V and 0 bases from J; junction bases left unmatched: 7. Germline V gene sequence: CDR1 KGHSH, CDR2 LQKENI.